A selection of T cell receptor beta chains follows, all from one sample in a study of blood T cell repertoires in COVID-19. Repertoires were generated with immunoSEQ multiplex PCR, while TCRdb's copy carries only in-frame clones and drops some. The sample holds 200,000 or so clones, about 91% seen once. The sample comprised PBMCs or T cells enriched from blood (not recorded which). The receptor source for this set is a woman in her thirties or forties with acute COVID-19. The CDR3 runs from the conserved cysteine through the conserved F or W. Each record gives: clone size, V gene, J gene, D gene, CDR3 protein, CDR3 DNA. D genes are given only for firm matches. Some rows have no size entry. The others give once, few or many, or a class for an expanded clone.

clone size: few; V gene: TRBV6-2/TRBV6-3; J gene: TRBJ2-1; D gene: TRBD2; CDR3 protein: CASSPSLSGGQFF; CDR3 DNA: TGTGCCAGCAGTCCCTCTTTGAGCGGGGGCCAGTTCTTC
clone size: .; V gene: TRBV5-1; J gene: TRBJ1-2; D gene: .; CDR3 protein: CASSTAGRAEDYGYTF; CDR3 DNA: TGCGCCAGCAGCACGGCGGGGAGGGCAGAGGACTATGGCTACACCTTC
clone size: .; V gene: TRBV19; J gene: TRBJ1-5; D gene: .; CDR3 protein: CASSIGGQPNQPQHF; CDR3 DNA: TGTGCCAGTAGTATAGGGGGCCAGCCCAATCAGCCCCAGCATTTT
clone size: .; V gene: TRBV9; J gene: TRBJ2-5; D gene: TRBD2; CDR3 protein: CASSVAPGGGQETQYF; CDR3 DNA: TGTGCCAGCAGCGTAGCGCCCGGGGGGGGGCAAGAGACCCAGTACTTC
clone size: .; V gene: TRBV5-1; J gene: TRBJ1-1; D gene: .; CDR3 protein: CASSPLGRLNTEAFF; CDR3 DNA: TGCGCCAGCAGCCCGCTAGGAAGGTTGAACACTGAAGCTTTCTTT
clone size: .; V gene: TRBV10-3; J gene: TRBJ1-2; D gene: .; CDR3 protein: CAISKDQGYNYGYTF; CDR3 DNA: TGTGCCATCAGTAAAGACCAGGGCTATAACTATGGCTACACCTTC
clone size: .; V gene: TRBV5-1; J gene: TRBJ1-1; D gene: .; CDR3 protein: CASSTNSRRETEAFF; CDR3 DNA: TGCGCCAGCAGCACTAACTCCCGCAGGGAAACTGAAGCTTTCTTT
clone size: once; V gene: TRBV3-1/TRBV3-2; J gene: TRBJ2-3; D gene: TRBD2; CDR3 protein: CASSPGAGETDTQYF; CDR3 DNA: TGTGCCAGCAGCCCCGGGGCGGGGGAGACAGATACGCAGTATTTT
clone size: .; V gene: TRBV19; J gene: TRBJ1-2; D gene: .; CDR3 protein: CASRFLGQYYGYTF; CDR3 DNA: TGTGCCAGTAGGTTTTTGGGACAATACTATGGCTACACCTTC
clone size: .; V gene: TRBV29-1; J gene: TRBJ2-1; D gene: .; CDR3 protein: CSVEDPLATNEQFF; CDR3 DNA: TGCAGCGTTGAAGATCCCCTAGCGACCAATGAGCAGTTCTTC
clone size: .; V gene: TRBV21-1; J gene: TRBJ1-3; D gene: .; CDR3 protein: CASSKQDGTGNTIYF; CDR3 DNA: TGTGCCAGCAGCAAACAGGACGGGACAGGAAACACCATATATTTT
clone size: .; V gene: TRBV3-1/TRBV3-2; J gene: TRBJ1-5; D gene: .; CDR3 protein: CASSQDYSNQPQHF; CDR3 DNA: TGTGCCAGCAGCCAAGATTATAGCAATCAGCCCCAGCATTTT
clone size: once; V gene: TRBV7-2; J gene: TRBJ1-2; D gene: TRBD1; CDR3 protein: CASSPLLRTGNYGYTF; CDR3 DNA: TGTGCCAGCAGCCCTCTCTTGCGGACAGGGAACTATGGCTACACCTTC
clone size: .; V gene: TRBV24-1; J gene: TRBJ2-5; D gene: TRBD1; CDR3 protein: CATSDSTGAGETQYF; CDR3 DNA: TGTGCCACCAGTGATTCGACAGGGGCGGGAGAGACCCAGTACTTC
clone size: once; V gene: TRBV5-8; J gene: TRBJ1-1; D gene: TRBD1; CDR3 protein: CASSEGQKNTEAFF; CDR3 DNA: TGTGCCAGCAGCGAGGGACAGAAGAACACTGAAGCTTTCTTT
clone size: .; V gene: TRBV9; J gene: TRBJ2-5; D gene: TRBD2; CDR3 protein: CASSLGTSGKETQYF; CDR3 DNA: TGTGCCAGCAGTCTGGGGACTAGCGGGAAAGAGACCCAGTACTTC
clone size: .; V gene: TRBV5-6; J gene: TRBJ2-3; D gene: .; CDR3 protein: CASSSNSGSTDTQYF; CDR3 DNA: TGTGCCAGCAGCTCCAACAGCGGGAGCACAGATACGCAGTATTTT
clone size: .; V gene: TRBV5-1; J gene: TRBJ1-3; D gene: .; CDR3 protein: CASSLAGVGSGNTIYF; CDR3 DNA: TGCGCCAGCAGCTTGGCAGGGGTCGGCTCTGGAAACACCATATATTTT
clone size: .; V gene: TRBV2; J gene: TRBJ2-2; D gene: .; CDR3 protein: CASSGPGGIGELFF; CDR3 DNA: TGTGCCAGCAGTGGGCCAGGGGGGATCGGGGAGCTGTTTTTT
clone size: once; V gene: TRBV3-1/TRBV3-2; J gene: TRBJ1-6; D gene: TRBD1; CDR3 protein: CASSQWETGRNSPLHF; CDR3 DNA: TGTGCCAGCAGCCAATGGGAGACAGGGCGGAATTCACCCCTCCACTTT
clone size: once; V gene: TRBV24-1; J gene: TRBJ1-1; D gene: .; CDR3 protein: CATSRSSGREAFF; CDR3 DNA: TGTGCCACCAGTAGGTCCAGCGGGCGGGAAGCTTTCTTT
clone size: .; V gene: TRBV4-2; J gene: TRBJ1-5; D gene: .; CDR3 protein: CASSQTAALRQPQHF; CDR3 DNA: TGTGCCAGCAGCCAAACAGCGGCTCTTAGGCAGCCCCAGCATTTT
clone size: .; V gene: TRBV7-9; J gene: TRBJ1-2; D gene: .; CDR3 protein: CASSEWGDYGYTF; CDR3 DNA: TGTGCCAGCAGCGAGTGGGGGGACTATGGCTACACCTTC
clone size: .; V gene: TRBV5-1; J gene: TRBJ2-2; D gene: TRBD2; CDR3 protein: CASSSGLAVNTGELFF; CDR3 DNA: TGCGCCAGCAGCTCTGGACTAGCGGTAAACACCGGGGAGCTGTTTTTT